The 25 T cell receptor beta chains presented below share a single source sample, sequenced in a study of CD8+ T cells in alopecia areata. Following RNA extraction, reverse transcription yielded cDNA that acted as the sequencing template. Only in-frame clones appear in the TCRdb table, and some are missing; sequencing was by immunoSEQ multiplex PCR. The data contain hundreds of thousands of clones, roughly 57% of them seen just once; the ten biggest clones take up 0.45%. Sequences were derived from CD4+ T cells sorted from blood, sampled at week 0. All receptors derive from a human donor with alopecia areata.

The gene calls are TRBV10-3 and TRBJ1-2; TRBD1 matches 9 bases. V was clipped by 11 bases and J by 2 bases; unmatched bases: 9. The germline V gene has CDR1 ENHRY and CDR2 SYGVKD. The CDR3 covers 14 residues. This CDR3 reads CASQGQGRNYGYTF. The CDR3 DNA follows: TGTGCCTCCCAGGGACAGGGAAGAAACTATGGCTACACCTTC.

The rearrangement links TRBV7-8 to TRBJ1-2, with D possibly TRBD1 on 6 matching bases. V lost 3 bases and J 8 bases, leaving 19 bases between the germline ends. Germline V gene data show CDR1 as SGHVS and CDR2 as FQNEAQ. The CDR3 extends over 15 amino acids. CDR3 nucleotide sequence: TGTGCCAGCAGCTTCCGTTCGACAGGATCGGGGGGCTACACCTTC. As protein: CASSFRSTGSGGYTF.

The chain employs TRBV14 and TRBJ2-3, with D possibly TRBD2 on 5 matching bases. V lost 6 bases and J 1 base, leaving 8 bases between the germline ends. CDR1 and CDR2 (germline): SGHDN, FVKESK. The CDR3 is 13 amino acids. This chain's CDR3 is CASRDSGTDTQYF. DNA for the CDR3: TGTGCCAGCAGGGACTCGGGCACAGATACGCAGTATTTT.

This clone was seen a few times. The chain is built from TRBV6-6 and TRBJ2-2; TRBD1 aligns across 8 bases. Trimming took 6 bases from V and 2 from J; bases not matched to a gene: 5. Per the germline V gene, CDR1 is MNHNY and CDR2 is SVGAGI (reference sequence). This CDR3 has 15 amino acids. The chain's CDR3 is CASRGQVDNTGELFF. The CDR3 DNA sequence: TGTGCCAGCAGGGGACAGGTTGACAACACCGGGGAGCTGTTTTTT.

The gene calls are TRBV5-1 and TRBJ1-2; D is possibly TRBD1 (6 bases). Trimming took 4 bases from V and 3 from J, leaving 22 bases between them. This CDR3 contains 17 residues. Per germline, CDR1 SGHRS and CDR2 YFSETQ. CDR3 DNA: TGCGCCAGCAGCCAGGCGGTTCACCGGACAGTTTACTATGGCTACACCTTC. Amino acids: CASSQAVHRTVYYGYTF.

This chain links TRBV4-1 with TRBJ1-1; the D is unclear. Germline CDR1 is MGHRA and CDR2 is YSYEKL. The CDR3 is 15 amino acids. Between the trimmed V and J ends, which lost 1 base and 3 bases, there was a span of 12 bases. The CDR3 region is CASSQVGLRDTEAFF. The CDR3 nucleotides read TGCGCCAGCAGCCAAGTAGGTCTTAGGGACACTGAAGCTTTCTTT.

The gene calls are TRBV30 and TRBJ1-1; D gene uncertain. With 1 base removed from V and 14 bases from J, the gap between germline ends came to 14 bases. The length of the CDR3 is 11 residues. The germline gives CDR1 GTSNPN, CDR2 SVGIG (reference sequence). CDR3 region: CAWSALRSAFF. The CDR3 nucleotides read TGTGCCTGGAGTGCCCTCCGGTCTGCCTTCTTT.

This clone showed up just a few times. This rearrangement joins TRBV7-2 to TRBJ2-7; D unresolved. With 1 base removed from V and 7 bases from J, the gap between germline ends came to 11 bases. CDR3 length: 13 amino acids. Germline-derived CDR1 and CDR2 are SGHTA and FQGNSA. CDR3 protein: CASSLGSFGEQYF. The CDR3 DNA sequence: TGTGCCAGCAGCTTAGGCAGTTTTGGAGAGCAGTACTTC.

This clone was found a few times. V is TRBV4-1 and J is TRBJ2-7, with 9 bases that match TRBD1. The germline gives CDR1 MGHRA, CDR2 YSYEKL. This CDR3 has 13 residues. J was trimmed by 4 bases and V by 6 bases; bases with no gene match: 4. The CDR3 sequence: CASSYDRGYEQYF. The DNA of the CDR3 is TGCGCCAGCAGTTATGACAGGGGGTACGAGCAGTACTTC.

This clone is a singleton in its sample. V is TRBV5-1 and J is TRBJ2-3; weak D call: TRBD2 (5 bases). V shed 0 bases and J shed 6 bases, with 11 bases lying between them. CDR1 and CDR2 from the germline V gene are SGHRS and YFSETQ. The CDR3 spans 14 residues. CDR3 loop: CASSLAVGSDTQYF. The CDR3 DNA sequence: TGCGCCAGCAGCTTGGCCGTAGGGAGCGATACGCAGTATTTT.

This clone was seen a few times. The gene calls are TRBV6-1 and TRBJ1-2; 8 bases map to TRBD1. CDR3 length: 13 residues. Germline values: CDR1 MNHNS, CDR2 SASEGT. J was trimmed by 8 bases and V by 6 bases; bases with no gene match: 8. The CDR3 region has the DNA TGTGCCAGCAGGGGACAGGCGGCGGGGGGCTACACCTTC. Its translation: CASRGQAAGGYTF.

The table lists this clone with a few counts. The V call is TRBV29-1, the J call TRBJ1-2; D perhaps matches TRBD1 (6 bases). The germline V gene encodes CDR1 SQVTM and CDR2 ANQGSEA. The CDR3 spans 12 residues. Trimming pared 3 bases from V and 5 bases from J, leaving 10 bases between. This CDR3 is CSVDSQGYGYTF. CDR3 DNA: TGCAGCGTTGATAGCCAGGGGTATGGCTACACCTTC.

V usage is TRBV4-1 and J usage is TRBJ1-4, with D possibly matching TRBD1 (5 bases). V was clipped by 0 bases and J by 0 bases, with 11 bases between them. The CDR3 is 17 amino acids. CDR1 is MGHRA and CDR2 is YSYEKL in the germline V gene. CDR3 sequence: CASSQEYRGATNEKLFF. In nucleotides, the CDR3 is TGCGCCAGCAGCCAAGAGTACCGGGGCGCAACTAATGAAAAACTGTTTTTT.

This clone was observed a few times. In nucleotides, the CDR3 is TGTGCCAGCAGCTTCTACAGGGGGATGAACACTGAAGCTTTCTTT. Its protein product is CASSFYRGMNTEAFF. V is TRBV5-6 and J is TRBJ1-1; 8 nucleotides agree with TRBD1. This CDR3 comprises 15 residues. Germline V gene sequence: CDR1 SGHDT, CDR2 YYEEEE. After removal of 2 bases from V and 0 bases from J, the junction contained 3 bases not matched to a gene. The entire variable domain, with the rest obtained from reference TRBV5-6 and TRBJ1-1, is as follows: DAGVTQSPTHLIKTRGQQVTLRCSPKSGHDTVSWYQQALGQGPQFIFQYYEEEERQRGNFPDRFSGHQFPNYSSELNVNALLLGDSALYLCASSFYRGMNTEAFFGQGTRLTVV.

This chain links TRBV5-4 with TRBJ1-2, with 8 bases aligning to TRBD1. Germline-derived CDR1 and CDR2 are SGHNT and YYREEE (reference sequence). CDR3 length: 15 residues. J gave up 3 bases and V 3 bases, and 7 bases lay outside the gene matches. CDR3 residues: CASSSRDRYHYGYTF. The CDR3 DNA is TGTGCCAGCAGCTCAAGGGACAGGTACCACTATGGCTACACCTTC.

There are a few counts of this clone. The rearrangement uses TRBV10-1 and TRBJ2-7; 8 nucleotides match TRBD2. Germline-derived CDR1 and CDR2 are WNHNN and SYGVQD (reference sequence). V lost 8 bases, J lost 5 bases, and 11 bases stayed unmatched. This CDR3 contains 14 residues. The CDR3 loop reads CASSSGLAGHEQYF. CDR3 nucleotide sequence: TGCGCCAGCTCAAGCGGACTAGCAGGCCACGAGCAGTACTTC.

This clone has only one observation. DNA for the CDR3: TGTGCCAGCAGTTTATCTGGGACCGGTCCTGCAAACATTCAGTACTTC. Protein: CASSLSGTGPANIQYF. The V call is TRBV27, the J call TRBJ2-4; D tentatively reads TRBD1 or TRBD2 (5 bases each). The CDR3 spans 16 residues. The V and J ends lost 0 bases and 6 bases respectively, with 15 bases between them. Germline CDR1 is MNHEY and CDR2 is SMNVEV (reference sequence).

This sequence joins TRBV29-1 and TRBJ2-7; D possibly corresponds to TRBD2 (5 bases). CDR1 is SQVTM and CDR2 is ANQGSEA in the germline V gene. With 3 bases removed from V and 9 bases from J, the gap between germline ends came to 18 bases. The CDR3 contains 13 residues. CDR3 region: CSVDVLAGDGQYF. CDR3 nucleotide sequence: TGCAGCGTTGATGTTCTAGCAGGAGATGGGCAGTACTTC.

The V and J genes are TRBV10-3 and TRBJ1-1, with no clear D. Trimming removed 4 bases at V and 1 base at J, with 10 bases between. The CDR3 is made up of 14 amino acids. The germline V gene has CDR1 ENHRY and CDR2 SYGVKD. The CDR3 spells CAISVKQTNTEAFF. The CDR3 DNA reads as TGTGCCATCAGTGTAAAACAGACGAACACTGAAGCTTTCTTT.

This clone was seen once. The CDR3 DNA follows: TGTGCCAGTAGTATAGTTCCGATCTCCCAATATCAGCCCCAGCATTTT. Protein product: CASSIVPISQYQPQHF. The rearrangement links TRBV19 to TRBJ1-5; D not resolved. Per the germline V gene, CDR1 is LNHDA and CDR2 is SQIVND (reference sequence). The germline V and J ends were trimmed by 1 base and 5 bases, with 15 bases remaining between them. The CDR3 extends over 16 amino acids.

The CDR3 nucleotides read TGTGCCAGCAGTTACTTATCGGCAGGCCTCTATGGCTACACCTTC. It codes for CASSYLSAGLYGYTF. V and J are TRBV6-5 and TRBJ1-2, with no clear D. CDR3 length equals 15 residues. Trimming cost V 1 base and J 4 bases, with 13 bases left between them. The germline gives CDR1 MNHEY, CDR2 SVGAGI.

The J gene is TRBJ1-4, the V gene TRBV30; the D gene is possibly TRBD1 (6 bases). Germline V CDR1 and CDR2: GTSNPN, SVGIG (reference sequence). This CDR3 is 15 amino acids long. V was shortened by 3 bases and J by 5 bases, with 16 bases between the two germline ends. CDR3 in DNA: TGTGCCTGGAGCCTTACACAGGGAAAAAATGAAAAACTGTTTTTT. It codes for CAWSLTQGKNEKLFF.

The chain carries TRBV29-1 and TRBJ2-1, with 8 positions matching TRBD2. This CDR3 has 17 amino acids. CDR1 and CDR2 from the germline V gene are SQVTM and ANQGSEA. Germline trimming cut 2 bases from V and 0 bases from J; bases unmatched to any gene: 9. The CDR3: CSVESRRGASSYNEQFF. The CDR3 DNA reads as TGCAGCGTTGAATCGAGGCGGGGGGCCAGCTCCTACAATGAGCAGTTCTTC.

This clone was seen more than once but under ten times. The gene calls are TRBV5-1 and TRBJ2-7; weak D call: TRBD1 (6 bases). The CDR3 is made up of 13 amino acids. Trimming took off 8 bases at V and 3 bases at J, with 15 bases between the two ends. The germline CDR1 and CDR2 sequences are SGHRS and YFSETQ. CDR3 sequence (DNA): TGCGCCAGTAAAGCTGGGGACAACTACGAGCAGTACTTC. Its protein is CASKAGDNYEQYF. The whole variable domain, remainder taken from reference TRBV5-1 and TRBJ2-7, is KAGVTQTPRYLIKTRGQQVTLSCSPISGHRSVSWYQQTPGQGLQFLFEYFSETQRNKGNFPGRFSGRQFSNSRSEMNVSTLELGDSALYLCASKAGDNYEQYFGPGTRLTVT.

J is TRBJ1-4 and V is TRBV29-1; D call uncertain. V gave up 7 bases and J gave up 5 bases, with 23 bases separating them. CDR3 length: 16 residues. CDR1 and CDR2 (germline): SQVTM, ANQGSEA. The CDR3 is CSARVPRTASNEKLFF. The CDR3 coding sequence is TGCAGCGCAAGGGTTCCGCGGACGGCCTCCAATGAAAAACTGTTTTTT.